A selection of T cell receptor beta chains follows, all from one sample in a study of blood T cell repertoires in COVID-19. Profiling relied on immunoSEQ multiplex PCR, and the TCRdb table lists in-frame clones only, not all of them. The top ten hold 24% of the sample, which has about 100,000 clones, 70% to 80% seen once. Sequenced material: peripheral blood. These receptors were collected from a human donor in a cohort sampled during active COVID-19. The CDR3 runs from the conserved cysteine through the conserved F or W. Each record gives: CDR3 length, J gene, V gene, clone size, D gene, CDR3 protein, CDR3 DNA. D genes are given only for firm matches. Clone size, where shown, is once, few, many, or a class for clones that have expanded.

CDR3 length: 15
J gene: TRBJ2-1
V gene: TRBV29-1
clone size: NA
D gene: NA
CDR3 protein: CSVGIDSSSYNEQFF
CDR3 DNA: TGCAGCGTTGGCATCGACAGTAGCTCCTACAATGAGCAGTTCTTC

CDR3 length: 12
J gene: TRBJ1-1
V gene: TRBV28
clone size: NA
D gene: NA
CDR3 protein: CASSPPQIEAFF
CDR3 DNA: TGTGCCAGCAGTCCCCCTCAGATTGAAGCTTTCTTT

CDR3 length: 17
J gene: TRBJ2-2
V gene: TRBV10-2
clone size: few
D gene: TRBD2
CDR3 protein: CASSVPLAGVQTGELFF
CDR3 DNA: TGCGCCAGCAGTGTCCCGTTAGCGGGAGTACAGACCGGGGAGCTGTTTTTT

CDR3 length: 14
J gene: TRBJ2-3
V gene: TRBV6-2/TRBV6-3
clone size: NA
D gene: TRBD1
CDR3 protein: CASSLRTGGDTQYF
CDR3 DNA: TGTGCCAGCAGTCTCCGGACAGGAGGAGATACGCAGTATTTT

CDR3 length: 16
J gene: TRBJ2-1
V gene: TRBV2
clone size: NA
D gene: NA
CDR3 protein: CASSKEAGNSYNEQFF
CDR3 DNA: TGTGCCAGCTCCAAAGAGGCGGGAAACTCCTACAATGAGCAGTTCTTC

CDR3 length: 15
J gene: TRBJ2-7
V gene: TRBV28
clone size: once
D gene: TRBD2
CDR3 protein: CASSGLAGGPYEQYF
CDR3 DNA: TGTGCCAGCAGTGGGCTAGCGGGAGGGCCCTACGAGCAGTACTTC

CDR3 length: 15
J gene: TRBJ2-5
V gene: TRBV7-2
clone size: NA
D gene: TRBD2
CDR3 protein: CASRETSGRGKTQYF
CDR3 DNA: TGTGCCAGCAGGGAAACTAGCGGGAGGGGGAAGACCCAGTACTTC

CDR3 length: 14
J gene: TRBJ2-7
V gene: TRBV9
clone size: NA
D gene: NA
CDR3 protein: CASSVGQSPYEQYF
CDR3 DNA: TGTGCCAGCAGCGTAGGACAGTCCCCCTACGAGCAGTACTTC

CDR3 length: 13
J gene: TRBJ2-2
V gene: TRBV6-5
clone size: NA
D gene: NA
CDR3 protein: CASSYSRDGELFF
CDR3 DNA: TGTGCCAGCAGTTACTCGAGAGACGGGGAGCTGTTTTTT

CDR3 length: 11
J gene: TRBJ2-3
V gene: TRBV28
clone size: NA
D gene: NA
CDR3 protein: CASSSRDTQYF
CDR3 DNA: TGTGCCAGCAGTTCCAGAGATACGCAGTATTTT

CDR3 length: 14
J gene: TRBJ2-7
V gene: TRBV19
clone size: few
D gene: TRBD1
CDR3 protein: CASSQYRGPVEQYF
CDR3 DNA: TGTGCCAGTAGTCAATACAGGGGGCCTGTCGAGCAGTACTTC

CDR3 length: 13
J gene: TRBJ2-7
V gene: TRBV6-5
clone size: NA
D gene: TRBD1
CDR3 protein: CASRKGATGEQYF
CDR3 DNA: TGTGCCAGCAGGAAGGGGGCTACGGGTGAGCAGTACTTC

CDR3 length: 17
J gene: TRBJ2-3
V gene: TRBV6-2/TRBV6-3
clone size: few
D gene: NA
CDR3 protein: CASSYSPSETSTDTQYF
CDR3 DNA: TGTGCCAGCAGTTACTCGCCGTCGGAGACTAGCACAGATACGCAGTATTTT

CDR3 length: 13
J gene: TRBJ1-4
V gene: TRBV5-5
clone size: NA
D gene: TRBD1
CDR3 protein: CASSRDRGEKLFF
CDR3 DNA: TGTGCCAGCAGCAGAGACAGGGGAGAAAAACTGTTTTTT

CDR3 length: 13
J gene: TRBJ2-3
V gene: TRBV2
clone size: medium-sized
D gene: NA
CDR3 protein: CASSGQEGDTQYF
CDR3 DNA: TGTGCCAGCAGTGGACAGGAAGGAGATACGCAGTATTTT

CDR3 length: 16
J gene: TRBJ1-1
V gene: TRBV5-8
clone size: few
D gene: TRBD1
CDR3 protein: CASSLATGTGNTEAFF
CDR3 DNA: TGTGCCAGCAGCTTGGCCACCGGGACAGGGAACACTGAAGCTTTCTTT

CDR3 length: 16
J gene: TRBJ2-5
V gene: TRBV27
clone size: once
D gene: NA
CDR3 protein: CAGGRPDRGAKETQYF
CDR3 DNA: TGTGCCGGGGGGCGCCCCGATCGGGGGGCTAAAGAGACCCAGTACTTC

CDR3 length: 14
J gene: TRBJ2-3
V gene: TRBV5-1
clone size: NA
D gene: NA
CDR3 protein: CASSSQGGTDTQYF
CDR3 DNA: TGCGCCAGCAGCTCACAGGGTGGCACAGATACGCAGTATTTT

CDR3 length: 21
J gene: TRBJ2-5
V gene: TRBV4-1
clone size: once
D gene: TRBD2
CDR3 protein: CASSQDYRGPSGVPIQETQYF
CDR3 DNA: TGCGCCAGCAGCCAAGATTACCGGGGCCCTAGCGGCGTACCAATCCAAGAGACCCAGTACTTC

CDR3 length: 16
J gene: TRBJ2-2
V gene: TRBV11-3
clone size: NA
D gene: TRBD2
CDR3 protein: CASSGLAGGPTGELFF
CDR3 DNA: TGTGCCAGCAGCGGACTAGCGGGAGGCCCCACCGGGGAGCTGTTTTTT

CDR3 length: 14
J gene: TRBJ2-7
V gene: TRBV5-5
clone size: NA
D gene: TRBD1
CDR3 protein: CASSYGTGAYEQYF
CDR3 DNA: TGTGCCAGCAGCTATGGGACAGGAGCCTACGAGCAGTACTTC

CDR3 length: 13
J gene: TRBJ1-5
V gene: TRBV12-3/TRBV12-4
clone size: NA
D gene: TRBD1
CDR3 protein: CASSSGGGQPQHF
CDR3 DNA: TGTGCCAGCAGTTCAGGGGGCGGTCAGCCCCAGCATTTT

CDR3 length: 14
J gene: TRBJ2-1
V gene: TRBV10-3
clone size: NA
D gene: NA
CDR3 protein: CAISESRQYNEQFF
CDR3 DNA: TGTGCCATCAGTGAGTCCCGACAGTACAATGAGCAGTTCTTC

CDR3 length: 13
J gene: TRBJ1-1
V gene: TRBV12-3/TRBV12-4
clone size: few
D gene: NA
CDR3 protein: CASSYEADTEAFF
CDR3 DNA: TGTGCCAGCAGTTACGAGGCGGACACTGAAGCTTTCTTT

CDR3 length: 14
J gene: TRBJ1-2
V gene: TRBV2
clone size: NA
D gene: NA
CDR3 protein: CASSEWSGDAGYTF
CDR3 DNA: TGTGCCAGCAGTGAATGGTCAGGGGACGCTGGCTACACCTTC

CDR3 length: 16
J gene: TRBJ1-5
V gene: TRBV15
clone size: NA
D gene: NA
CDR3 protein: CATSSLFPYSNQPQHF
CDR3 DNA: TGTGCCACCAGCAGTTTATTTCCCTATAGCAATCAGCCCCAGCATTTT

CDR3 length: 15
J gene: TRBJ2-7
V gene: TRBV19
clone size: NA
D gene: TRBD1
CDR3 protein: CASSKGQGGTYEQYF
CDR3 DNA: TGTGCCAGTAGCAAAGGACAGGGGGGGACCTACGAGCAGTACTTC

CDR3 length: 17
J gene: TRBJ2-7
V gene: TRBV3-1/TRBV3-2
clone size: NA
D gene: TRBD2
CDR3 protein: CASSQVRISGSSNEQYF
CDR3 DNA: TGTGCCAGCAGCCAAGTGAGGATTAGCGGGAGTAGCAACGAGCAGTACTTC

CDR3 length: 11
J gene: TRBJ2-2
V gene: TRBV12-3/TRBV12-4
clone size: NA
D gene: NA
CDR3 protein: CASSPYGELFF
CDR3 DNA: TGTGCCAGCAGTCCTTATGGGGAGCTGTTTTTT

CDR3 length: 15
J gene: TRBJ2-1
V gene: TRBV5-1
clone size: NA
D gene: TRBD2
CDR3 protein: CASSVGTSGDNEQFF
CDR3 DNA: TGCGCCAGCAGCGTAGGGACTAGCGGGGACAATGAGCAGTTCTTC

CDR3 length: 13
J gene: TRBJ2-7
V gene: TRBV27
clone size: NA
D gene: NA
CDR3 protein: CASSLRGSYEQYF
CDR3 DNA: TGTGCCAGCAGTTTAAGGGGGTCCTACGAGCAGTACTTC

CDR3 length: 16
J gene: TRBJ2-7
V gene: TRBV3-1/TRBV3-2
clone size: NA
D gene: NA
CDR3 protein: CASSQVRGSRTYEQYF
CDR3 DNA: TGTGCCAGCAGCCAAGTTAGGGGCTCACGGACCTACGAGCAGTACTTC

CDR3 length: 14
J gene: TRBJ1-1
V gene: TRBV10-1
clone size: once
D gene: NA
CDR3 protein: CASSETGTLEAAFF
CDR3 DNA: TGCGCCAGCAGTGAGACAGGGACCCTGGAGGCCGCTTTCTTT

CDR3 length: 13
J gene: TRBJ2-3
V gene: TRBV25-1
clone size: NA
D gene: TRBD1
CDR3 protein: CASRRTGRDTQYF
CDR3 DNA: TGTGCCAGCAGACGGACAGGGAGGGATACGCAGTATTTT

CDR3 length: 15
J gene: TRBJ2-3
V gene: TRBV6-5
clone size: NA
D gene: TRBD2
CDR3 protein: CASSYTRLAKGTQYF
CDR3 DNA: TGTGCCAGCAGTTACACAAGACTAGCCAAGGGTACGCAGTATTTT

CDR3 length: 16
J gene: TRBJ2-7
V gene: TRBV4-3
clone size: few
D gene: TRBD2
CDR3 protein: CASSQVPSGRGYEQYF
CDR3 DNA: TGCGCCAGCAGCCAAGTGCCCAGCGGGAGAGGGTACGAGCAGTACTTC

CDR3 length: 16
J gene: TRBJ2-1
V gene: TRBV7-9
clone size: NA
D gene: NA
CDR3 protein: CASSAYWGLDYNEQFF
CDR3 DNA: TGTGCCAGCAGCGCCTACTGGGGACTGGATTACAATGAGCAGTTCTTC

CDR3 length: 17
J gene: TRBJ2-5
V gene: TRBV5-1
clone size: NA
D gene: TRBD1
CDR3 protein: CASSSRNPGTAGKDQYF
CDR3 DNA: TGCGCCAGCAGCTCTAGGAACCCGGGGACAGCCGGGAAGGACCAGTACTTC

CDR3 length: 15
J gene: TRBJ2-7
V gene: TRBV7-2
clone size: NA
D gene: TRBD2
CDR3 protein: CASSPGLAGTYEQYF
CDR3 DNA: TGTGCCAGCAGCCCAGGACTAGCGGGGACCTACGAGCAGTACTTC

CDR3 length: 16
J gene: TRBJ1-5
V gene: TRBV25-1
clone size: NA
D gene: NA
CDR3 protein: CASSGTERGGNQPQHF
CDR3 DNA: TGTGCCAGCAGTGGAACGGAACGGGGTGGCAATCAGCCCCAGCATTTT

CDR3 length: 19
J gene: TRBJ1-5
V gene: TRBV6-1
clone size: NA
D gene: NA
CDR3 protein: CASSEATQGAPDTAQPQHF
CDR3 DNA: TGTGCCAGCAGTGAAGCCACTCAAGGGGCCCCGGACACGGCTCAGCCCCAGCATTTT

CDR3 length: 14
J gene: TRBJ2-2
V gene: TRBV5-4
clone size: NA
D gene: NA
CDR3 protein: CASSLDTFTGELFF
CDR3 DNA: TGTGCCAGCAGCTTGGACACCTTCACCGGGGAGCTGTTTTTT

CDR3 length: 16
J gene: TRBJ2-3
V gene: TRBV28
clone size: NA
D gene: TRBD2
CDR3 protein: CASSLGLAGFKDTQYF
CDR3 DNA: TGTGCCAGCAGTCTGGGACTAGCGGGGTTCAAAGATACGCAGTATTTT

CDR3 length: 19
J gene: TRBJ2-2
V gene: TRBV3-1/TRBV3-2
clone size: NA
D gene: TRBD2
CDR3 protein: CASSQDPGAASGGLRELFF
CDR3 DNA: TGTGCCAGCAGCCAAGACCCAGGGGCGGCTAGCGGGGGCTTGCGGGAGCTGTTTTTT